This T cell receptor beta chain is drawn from a study of blood T cells in healthy people across ages. General observations from the study: Unsorted PBMCs ruled out conclusive naive versus antigen-experienced comparison. Unknown CMV status may confound age-related changes in expanded clones.

V shed 6 bases and J shed 0 bases, with 10 bases lying between them. The CDR3 consists of 14 residues. Using a J-beta primer mix together with a sample-barcoded 5' primer, a second PCR was run for roughly 6 to 12 cycles. A template-switch adaptor that had 12 random nucleotides put a tag on each cDNA molecule. TCRdb recomputed calls from the 5' RACE reads with MiXCR, one row per CDR3 protein. The data hold 1.5 million to 2 million distinct CDR3 sequences, with approximately 50% observed a single time. On this clonotype: As yet, its antigen is unknown.

The sequenced sample was blood. The genes are TRBV12-3 or TRBV12-4 and TRBJ2-3, with a possible D match to TRBD2 (5 bases). This sequence was found in a woman in her forties in good health. CDR3 protein: CASSPRESTDTQYF. CDR3 coding DNA: TGTGCCAGCAGCCCGAGGGAGAGCACAGATACGCAGTATTTT.